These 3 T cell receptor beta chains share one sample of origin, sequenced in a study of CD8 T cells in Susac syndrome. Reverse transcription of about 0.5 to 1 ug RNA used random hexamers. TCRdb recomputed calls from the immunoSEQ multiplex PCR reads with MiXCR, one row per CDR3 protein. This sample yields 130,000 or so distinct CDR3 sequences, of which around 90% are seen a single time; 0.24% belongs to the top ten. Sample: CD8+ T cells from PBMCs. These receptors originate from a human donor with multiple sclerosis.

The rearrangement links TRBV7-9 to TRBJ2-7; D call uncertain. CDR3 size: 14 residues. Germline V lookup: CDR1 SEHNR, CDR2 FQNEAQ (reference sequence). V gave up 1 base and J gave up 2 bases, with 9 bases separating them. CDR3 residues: CASSLGQNPYEQYF. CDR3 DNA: TGTGCCAGCAGCTTAGGCCAGAACCCCTACGAGCAGTACTTC.

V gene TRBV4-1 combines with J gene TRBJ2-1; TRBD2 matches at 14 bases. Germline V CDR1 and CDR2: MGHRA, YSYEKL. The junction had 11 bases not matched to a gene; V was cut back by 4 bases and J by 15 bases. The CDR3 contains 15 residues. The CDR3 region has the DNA TGCGCCAGCAGCCTTCTGACTAGCGGGAGGGCCGTATCGTTCTTC. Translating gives CASSLLTSGRAVSFF.

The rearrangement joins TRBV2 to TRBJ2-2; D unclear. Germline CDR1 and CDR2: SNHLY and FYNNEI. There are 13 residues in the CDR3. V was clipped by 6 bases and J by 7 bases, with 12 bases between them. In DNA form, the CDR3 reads TGTGCCAGCAGCCCACATGGCGGCGGGGAGCTGTTTTTT. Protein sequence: CASSPHGGGELFF.